This TCR beta chain originates from a study of blood T cell repertoires in COVID-19. Across the whole study: Acute and convalescent COVID-19 samples came from the United States, Italy and Spain. T cells, B-cell-depleted T cells, or PBMCs supplied cDNA or gDNA.

V was trimmed by 4 bases and J by 2 bases, leaving 17 bases between them. Germline V gene sequence: CDR1 MNHEY, CDR2 SMNVEV (reference sequence). This CDR3 region has 16 residues. Per the study methods: By means of reference gene primer amplification, nucleated cell counts were estimated. The protocol was immunoSEQ multiplex PCR, while the TCRdb copy is restricted to in-frame clones and leaves out a portion. D and trimming were read from the DNA, whereas the V and J calls and clone size are those reported in that table. The data show 290,000 or so clones, with almost 85% seen just once and more than 4.5% held by the top ten. This clone was seen a handful of times.

This sequence was found in a man aged 50 or older with active or convalescent COVID-19. The genes are TRBV27 and TRBJ1-1; TRBD1 might be the D (6 bases). Sample: peripheral blood. The DNA of the CDR3 is TGTGCCAGCAGTTGGACCAGTAGGGGGAGAAACACTGAAGCTTTCTTT. Translated, it gives CASSWTSRGRNTEAFF.